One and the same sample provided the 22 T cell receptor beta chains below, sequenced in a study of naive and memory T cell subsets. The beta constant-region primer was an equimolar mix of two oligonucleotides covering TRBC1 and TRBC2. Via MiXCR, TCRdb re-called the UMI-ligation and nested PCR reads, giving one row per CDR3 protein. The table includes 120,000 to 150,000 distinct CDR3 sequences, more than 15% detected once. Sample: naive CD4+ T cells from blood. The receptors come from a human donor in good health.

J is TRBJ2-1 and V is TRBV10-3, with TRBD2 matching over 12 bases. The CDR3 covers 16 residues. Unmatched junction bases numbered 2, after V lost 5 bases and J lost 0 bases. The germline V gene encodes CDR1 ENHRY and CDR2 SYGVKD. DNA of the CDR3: TGTGCCATCAGTCGGACTAGCGGGAACTCCTACAATGAGCAGTTCTTC. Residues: CAISRTSGNSYNEQFF.

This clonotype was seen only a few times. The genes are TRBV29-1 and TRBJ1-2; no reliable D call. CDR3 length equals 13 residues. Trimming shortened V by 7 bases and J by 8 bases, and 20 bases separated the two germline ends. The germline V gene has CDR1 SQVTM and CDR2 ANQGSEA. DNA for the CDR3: TGCAGCGCTGCGGAGAGAAGGGATCAGGGCTACACCTTC. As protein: CSAAERRDQGYTF. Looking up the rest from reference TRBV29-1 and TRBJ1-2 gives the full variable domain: SAVISQKPSRDICQRGTSLTIQCQVDSQVTMMFWYRQQPGQSLTLIATANQGSEATYESGFVIDKFPISRPNLTFSTLTVSNMSPEDSSIYLCSAAERRDQGYTFGSGTRLTVV.

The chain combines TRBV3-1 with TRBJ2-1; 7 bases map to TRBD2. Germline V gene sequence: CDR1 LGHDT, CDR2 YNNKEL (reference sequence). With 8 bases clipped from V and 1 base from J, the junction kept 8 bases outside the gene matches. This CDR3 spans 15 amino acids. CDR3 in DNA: TGTGCCAGCTCGACGGGGGGAGTATCCTACAATGAGCAGTTCTTC. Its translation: CASSTGGVSYNEQFF.

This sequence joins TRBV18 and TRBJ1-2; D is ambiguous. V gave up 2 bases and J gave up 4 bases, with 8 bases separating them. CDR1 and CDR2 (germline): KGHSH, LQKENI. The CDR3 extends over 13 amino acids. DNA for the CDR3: TGTGCCAGCTCACCAGTCGAGCTCTATGGCTACACCTTC. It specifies CASSPVELYGYTF.

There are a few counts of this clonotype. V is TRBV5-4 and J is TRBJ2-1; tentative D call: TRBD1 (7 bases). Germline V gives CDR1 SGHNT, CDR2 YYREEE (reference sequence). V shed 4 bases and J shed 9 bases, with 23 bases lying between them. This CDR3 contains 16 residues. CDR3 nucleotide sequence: TGTGCCAGCAGCAGACAGGGAGGACCCCTCTACGTTGAGCAGTTCTTC. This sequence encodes CASSRQGGPLYVEQFF.

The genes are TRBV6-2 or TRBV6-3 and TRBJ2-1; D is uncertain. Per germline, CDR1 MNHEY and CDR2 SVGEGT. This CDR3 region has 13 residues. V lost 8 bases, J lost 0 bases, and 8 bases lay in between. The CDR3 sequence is CASQDYSYNEQFF. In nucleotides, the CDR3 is TGTGCCAGCCAGGATTACTCCTACAATGAGCAGTTCTTC.

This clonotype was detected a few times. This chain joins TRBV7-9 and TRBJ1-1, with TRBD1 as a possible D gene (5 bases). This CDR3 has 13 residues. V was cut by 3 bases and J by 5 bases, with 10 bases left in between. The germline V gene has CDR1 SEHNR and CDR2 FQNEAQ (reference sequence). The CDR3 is CASSLGDQTEAFF. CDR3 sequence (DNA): TGTGCCAGCAGCTTGGGGGATCAGACTGAAGCTTTCTTT.

CDR3 DNA sequence: TGTGCCAGCAGCACCTGGGACAGTCCTCTCTATGGCTACACCTTC. Encoded protein: CASSTWDSPLYGYTF. V gene TRBV12-3 or TRBV12-4 combines with J gene TRBJ1-2; 7 nucleotides align to TRBD1. The junction had 11 bases not matched to a gene; V was cut back by 6 bases and J by 4 bases. The CDR3 consists of 15 residues.

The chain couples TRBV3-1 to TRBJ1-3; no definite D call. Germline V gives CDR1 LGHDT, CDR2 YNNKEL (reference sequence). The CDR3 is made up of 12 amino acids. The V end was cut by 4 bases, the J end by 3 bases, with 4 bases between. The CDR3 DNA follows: TGTGCCAGCAGCCCCGGTGGAAACACCATATATTTT. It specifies CASSPGGNTIYF.

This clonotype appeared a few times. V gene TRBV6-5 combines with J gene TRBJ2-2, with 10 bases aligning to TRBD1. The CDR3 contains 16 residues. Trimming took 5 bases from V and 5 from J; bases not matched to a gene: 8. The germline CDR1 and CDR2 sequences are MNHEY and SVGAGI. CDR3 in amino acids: CASSRNPGQGTGELFF. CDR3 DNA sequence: TGTGCCAGCAGTCGGAACCCGGGACAGGGGACCGGGGAGCTGTTTTTT.

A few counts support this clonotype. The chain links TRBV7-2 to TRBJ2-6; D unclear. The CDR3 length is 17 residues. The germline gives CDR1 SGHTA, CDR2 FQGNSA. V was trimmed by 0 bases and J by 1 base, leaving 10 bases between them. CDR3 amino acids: CASSLAGFGSGANVLTF. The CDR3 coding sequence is TGTGCCAGCAGCTTAGCCGGCTTTGGGTCTGGGGCCAACGTCCTGACTTTC.

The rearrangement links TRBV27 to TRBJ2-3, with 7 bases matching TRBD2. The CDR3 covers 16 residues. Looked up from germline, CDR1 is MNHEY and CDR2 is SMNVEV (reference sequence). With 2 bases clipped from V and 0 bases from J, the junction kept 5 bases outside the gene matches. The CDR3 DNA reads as TGTGCCAGCAGTTTACAACTAGCGTCTAGCACAGATACGCAGTATTTT. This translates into CASSLQLASSTDTQYF.

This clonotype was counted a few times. CDR3 sequence: CSARLAGGNEQYF. CDR3 DNA sequence: TGCAGTGCAAGACTAGCGGGAGGCAACGAGCAGTACTTC. V gene TRBV20-1 combines with J gene TRBJ2-7; 13 positions match TRBD2. V lost 6 bases, J lost 5 bases, and 4 bases stayed unmatched. Germline V CDR1 and CDR2: DFQATT, SNEGSKA (reference sequence). The CDR3 loop spans 13 amino acids.

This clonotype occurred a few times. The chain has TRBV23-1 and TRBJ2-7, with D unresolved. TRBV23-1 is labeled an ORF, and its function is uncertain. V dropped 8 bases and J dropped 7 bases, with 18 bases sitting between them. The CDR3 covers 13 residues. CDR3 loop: CASPSTANEEQYF. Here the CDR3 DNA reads TGCGCCAGCCCTTCGACTGCAAATGAGGAGCAGTACTTC.

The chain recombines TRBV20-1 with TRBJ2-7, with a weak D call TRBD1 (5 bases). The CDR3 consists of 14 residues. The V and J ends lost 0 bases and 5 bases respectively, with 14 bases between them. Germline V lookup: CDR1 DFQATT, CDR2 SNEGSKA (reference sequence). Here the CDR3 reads CSARDWGHPDEQYF. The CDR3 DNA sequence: TGCAGTGCTAGAGATTGGGGCCACCCGGACGAGCAGTACTTC.

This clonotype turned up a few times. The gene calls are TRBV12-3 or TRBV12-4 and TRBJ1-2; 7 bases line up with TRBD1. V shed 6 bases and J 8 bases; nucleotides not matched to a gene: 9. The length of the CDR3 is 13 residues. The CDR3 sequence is CASREGQTGGYTF. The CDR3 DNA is TGTGCCAGCAGGGAGGGACAGACAGGGGGCTACACCTTC.

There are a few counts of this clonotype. The CDR3 DNA reads TGTGCCAGTAGTATACTAGCGGGAGGATTCAATGAGCAGTTCTTC. Its protein product is CASSILAGGFNEQFF. The J gene is TRBJ2-1, the V gene TRBV19, with 11 bases aligning to TRBD2. V was pared by 2 bases and J by 6 bases, with 3 bases of the junction left unmatched. This CDR3 contains 15 residues. Germline assignment: CDR1 LNHDA and CDR2 SQIVND (reference sequence).

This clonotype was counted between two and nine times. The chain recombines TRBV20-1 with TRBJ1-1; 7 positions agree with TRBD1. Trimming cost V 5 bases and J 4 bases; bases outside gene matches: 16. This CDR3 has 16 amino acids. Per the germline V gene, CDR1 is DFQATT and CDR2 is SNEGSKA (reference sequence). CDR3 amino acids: CSARTHDRDGATEAFF. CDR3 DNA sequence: TGCAGTGCTCGCACGCATGACAGGGACGGGGCCACTGAAGCTTTCTTT.

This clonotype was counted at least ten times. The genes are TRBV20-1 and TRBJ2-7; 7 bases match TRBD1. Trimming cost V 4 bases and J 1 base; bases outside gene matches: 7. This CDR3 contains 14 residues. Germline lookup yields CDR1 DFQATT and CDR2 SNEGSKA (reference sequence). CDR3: CSAKSAQGSYEQYF. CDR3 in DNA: TGCAGTGCTAAGTCCGCACAGGGGTCCTACGAGCAGTACTTC.

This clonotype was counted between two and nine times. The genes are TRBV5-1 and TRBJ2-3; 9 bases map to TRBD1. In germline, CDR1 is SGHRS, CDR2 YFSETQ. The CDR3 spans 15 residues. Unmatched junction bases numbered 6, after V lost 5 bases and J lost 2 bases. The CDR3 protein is CASRPGTGFTDTQYF. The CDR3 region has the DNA TGCGCCAGCAGACCTGGGACAGGGTTCACAGATACGCAGTATTTT.

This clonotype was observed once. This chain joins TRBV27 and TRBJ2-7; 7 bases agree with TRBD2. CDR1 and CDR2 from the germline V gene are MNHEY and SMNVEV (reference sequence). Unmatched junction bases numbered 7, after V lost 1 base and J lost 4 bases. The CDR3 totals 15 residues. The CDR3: CASSLLSPGGYEQYF. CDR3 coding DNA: TGTGCCAGCAGTTTATTAAGCCCGGGGGGATACGAGCAGTACTTC.

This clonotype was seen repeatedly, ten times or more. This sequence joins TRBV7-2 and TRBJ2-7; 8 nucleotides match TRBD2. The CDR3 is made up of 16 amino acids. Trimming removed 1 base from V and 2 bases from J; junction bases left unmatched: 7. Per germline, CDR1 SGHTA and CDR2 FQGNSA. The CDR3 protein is CASSLVSAGGAYEQYF. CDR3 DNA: TGTGCCAGCAGCTTAGTCTCGGCGGGGGGAGCCTACGAGCAGTACTTC.